Listed here are 27 T cell receptor beta chains from one sample, sequenced in a study of OX40 agonist ivuxolimab in advanced cancers. The method behind the library was the immunoSEQ multiplex PCR assay. TCRdb holds this immuneACCESS table with in-frame rearrangements only. Some clones are missing; in checked studies, unresolved V genes explain under half, and the rest has no known cause. Counted in this sample were 81,000 or so clones; 88% of them appeared once. The biggest ten clones account for around 0.45% of the sample. Material: CD4+ or CD8+ T cells sorted from blood, obtained in a trial of the OX40 agonist ivuxolimab. These receptors originate from an adult with an advanced solid tumor such as melanoma, head and neck, liver or kidney cancer.

This chain links TRBV30 with TRBJ1-3; 7 nucleotides align to TRBD1. The CDR3 is 14 amino acids. Germline V gene sequence: CDR1 GTSNPN, CDR2 SVGIG (reference sequence). Trimming cost V 4 bases and J 4 bases; bases outside gene matches: 7. The CDR3 nucleotides read TGTGCCTGGACTCTCAGGGGGTCCGGAAACACCATATATTTT. It specifies CAWTLRGSGNTIYF.

The rearrangement joins TRBV6-5 to TRBJ2-3; a weak D match, TRBD1 (6 bases). The CDR3 sequence is 15 residues long. Per germline, CDR1 MNHEY and CDR2 SVGAGI. Trimming removed 0 bases from V and 6 bases from J, with 13 bases in between. The CDR3 DNA reads TGTGCCAGCAGTTACTCGTCACAGGGTCGGGATACGCAGTATTTT. Protein sequence: CASSYSSQGRDTQYF.

This clone appeared once. Lacking the conserved final phenylalanine or tryptophan, this CDR3 likely reflects a read error. V is TRBV6-1 and J is TRBJ1-6; D gene uncertain. V lost 7 bases, J lost 6 bases, and 10 bases lay in between. CDR1 and CDR2 from the germline V gene are MNHNS and SASEGT. This CDR3 spans 13 amino acids. The CDR3, as DNA: TGTGCCAGCACACGAACAGCTAATTCACCCCTCCACCTT. Amino acids: CASTRTANSPLHL.

This clone occurred once. The chain couples TRBV11-2 to TRBJ1-4; 7 bases are a match to TRBD1. CDR1 and CDR2 (germline): SGHAT, FQNNGV. The CDR3 has 15 amino acids. V was pared by 5 bases and J by 7 bases, with 10 bases of the junction left unmatched. CDR3 amino acids: CASSLGQVGTEKLFF. As DNA, the CDR3 is TGTGCCAGCAGCCTCGGACAGGTCGGAACTGAAAAACTGTTTTTT.

The genes are TRBV6-6 and TRBJ1-1, with TRBD1 matching over 8 bases. This CDR3 is built from 15 residues. Germline V gives CDR1 MNHNY, CDR2 SVGAGI (reference sequence). The V segment lost 1 base and the J segment 8 bases; nucleotides outside the gene matches: 9. CDR3 nucleotide sequence: TGTGCCAGCAGTTACTACGACAGGGGACAAGGAGAAGCTTTCTTT. It yields the protein CASSYYDRGQGEAFF.

Remarks on this clone: The junction and the germline gene differ at one end; a read error may be behind it. This chain links TRBV7-9 with TRBJ2-2; the D gene is possibly TRBD2 (5 bases). The CDR3 is made up of 11 amino acids. Germline assignment: CDR1 SEHNR and CDR2 FQNEAQ (reference sequence). DNA of the CDR3: TGTGCCAGCAGCTTAACCGGGAAGCTGTTTTTT. It translates to CASSLTGKLFF.

The chain combines TRBV14 with TRBJ2-5, with D unclear. The CDR3 length is 12 residues. Trimming took 3 bases from V and 5 from J, leaving 7 bases between them. Germline CDR1 and CDR2: SGHDN and FVKESK. The CDR3 reads CASSHDTETQYF. The CDR3 region has the DNA TGTGCCAGCAGCCATGATACGGAGACCCAGTACTTC.

In this sample, this clone turned up once. The rearrangement uses TRBV5-5 and TRBJ2-1; no clear D. Trimming pared 2 bases from V and 4 bases from J, leaving 10 bases between. This CDR3 is 14 amino acids long. Germline V gene data show CDR1 as SGHKS and CDR2 as YYEKEE (reference sequence). The CDR3 region is CASSFAGRYNEQFF. DNA for the CDR3: TGTGCCAGCAGCTTTGCCGGTAGATACAATGAGCAGTTCTTC.

A single count supports this clone. V is TRBV29-1 and J is TRBJ1-2; no clear D gene. Germline CDR1 reads SQVTM; CDR2 reads ANQGSEA. The ends were cut back, 4 bases at V and 0 bases at J, with 9 bases in the middle. CDR3 size: 13 residues. The DNA of the CDR3 is TGCAGCGTTGCGTCAGCAGCTAACTATGGCTACACCTTC. Translated, it gives CSVASAANYGYTF.

This chain joins TRBV6-5 and TRBJ2-7; D remains unclear. Trimming pared 5 bases from V and 4 bases from J, leaving 9 bases between. CDR3 length: 12 amino acids. Germline loops: CDR1 MNHEY, CDR2 SVGAGI. CDR3 nucleotides: TGTGCCAGCAGTGAAACCAGGTACGAGCAGTACTTC. It specifies CASSETRYEQYF.

On this clone itself: A much bigger clone sits one base away, suggesting this may be a read error. The rearrangement joins TRBV7-9 to TRBJ1-1; 7 nucleotides align to TRBD1. With 2 bases clipped from V and 5 bases from J, the junction kept 2 bases outside the gene matches. The V gene's germline CDR1 is SEHNR and CDR2 FQNEAQ (reference sequence). CDR3 length: 13 residues. The CDR3 here is CASSLQGVTEAFF. CDR3 sequence (DNA): TGTGCCAGCAGCTTACAGGGGGTGACTGAAGCTTTCTTT.

The V and J genes are TRBV6-1 and TRBJ1-5; 10 nucleotides agree with TRBD1. The CDR3 is made up of 14 amino acids. Per the germline V gene, CDR1 is MNHNS and CDR2 is SASEGT. V gave up 8 bases and J gave up 2 bases; unmatched junction bases: 3. In DNA, the CDR3 is TGTGCCAGCGGGGGGACAGGGGGCAATCAGCCCCAGCATTTT. Its translation: CASGGTGGNQPQHF.

The J gene is TRBJ2-1, the V gene TRBV5-1, with TRBD1 matching 9 bases. Germline trimming cut 2 bases from V and 9 bases from J; bases unmatched to any gene: 9. CDR3 length equals 15 residues. Looked up from germline, CDR1 is SGHRS and CDR2 is YFSETQ. The CDR3 bases are TGCGCCAGCAGCTTTTCCGGGACAGGGAGAGGTGAGCAGTTCTTC. It codes for CASSFSGTGRGEQFF.

The chain combines TRBV6-1 with TRBJ1-2, with 8 bases identical to TRBD1. V gave up 4 bases and J gave up 4 bases; unmatched junction bases: 8. The CDR3 consists of 15 residues. CDR1 MNHNS and CDR2 SASEGT come from the germline V gene. The CDR3 spells CASSVPTGVIYGYTF. The DNA of the CDR3 is TGTGCCAGCAGTGTTCCGACAGGGGTTATCTATGGCTACACCTTC.

This chain joins TRBV2 and TRBJ2-5; D uncertain. In germline, CDR1 is SNHLY, CDR2 FYNNEI. V shed 1 base and J shed 5 bases, with 2 bases lying between them. The CDR3 consists of 11 residues. DNA of the CDR3: TGTGCCAGCAGTGAAGTGGAGACCCAGTACTTC. Translating it yields CASSEVETQYF. The full variable domain, in which reference TRBV2 and TRBJ2-5 provide the parts outside the CDR3, is EPEVTQTPSHQVTQMGQEVILRCVPISNHLYFYWYRQILGQKVEFLVSFYNNEISEKSEIFDDQFSVERPDGSNFTLKIRSTKLEDSAMYFCASSEVETQYFGPGTRLLVL.

The chain has TRBV7-2 and TRBJ1-1; D is undetermined. Trimming cost V 2 bases and J 6 bases, with 7 bases left between them. The CDR3 sequence is 12 residues long. In germline, CDR1 is SGHTA, CDR2 FQGNSA. The CDR3 DNA is TGTGCCAGCAGCTTAAATGGGGCTGAAGCTTTCTTT. It specifies CASSLNGAEAFF.

V usage is TRBV6-1 and J usage is TRBJ2-7; D ambiguous. The V gene's germline CDR1 is MNHNS and CDR2 SASEGT. The CDR3 length is 17 residues. Trimming took off 2 bases at V and 2 bases at J, with 19 bases between the two ends. The chain's CDR3 is CASSEFFWGYDTYEQYF. In nucleotides, the CDR3 is TGTGCCAGCAGTGAATTTTTTTGGGGTTACGACACCTACGAGCAGTACTTC.

The CDR3 loop is CASSVTGDRGYF. In DNA, the CDR3 is TGTGCCAGCAGCGTGACGGGGGACAGGGGTTACTTC. The genes are TRBV9 and TRBJ2-5; 10 positions match TRBD1. From germline, CDR1 is SGDLS and CDR2 YYNGEE. V lost 2 bases, J lost 14 bases, and 6 bases stayed unmatched. The CDR3 spans 12 residues.

The gene calls are TRBV27 and TRBJ2-7; maybe TRBD2 (5 bases). CDR3 length equals 13 residues. Per the germline V gene, CDR1 is MNHEY and CDR2 is SMNVEV (reference sequence). V was cut by 6 bases and J by 2 bases, with 11 bases left in between. CDR3 in amino acids: CASRSRGAYEQYF. The DNA of the CDR3 is TGTGCCAGCAGGTCCCGGGGAGCCTACGAGCAGTACTTC.

The chain employs TRBV7-9 and TRBJ2-2; no definite D call. CDR1 and CDR2 (germline): SEHNR, FQNEAQ (reference sequence). This CDR3 region has 14 residues. V lost 6 bases and J lost 0, with 8 bases in between. CDR3 sequence (DNA): TGTGCCAGCAGTTTGAGACCGAACACCGGGGAGCTGTTTTTT. Translated, it gives CASSLRPNTGELFF.

In the case of this clone: Other DNA variants within this sample encode the same CDR3. The chain joins TRBV5-1 to TRBJ2-6; no clear D gene. V lost 0 bases and J lost 1, with 5 bases in between. CDR3 length equals 15 residues. Germline CDR1 reads SGHRS; CDR2 reads YFSETQ. CDR3 protein: CASSLEGSGANVLTF. As DNA, the CDR3 is TGCGCCAGCAGCTTGGAAGGATCTGGGGCCAACGTCCTGACTTTC.

Details on this clone: A read error may produce the germline difference seen at one junction end. The chain is built from TRBV7-7 and TRBJ2-1; D is undetermined. Germline CDR1 is SSHAT and CDR2 is FNYEAQ (reference sequence). This CDR3 comprises 17 residues. DNA for the CDR3: TGTGCTAGCAGCTTAGCTGGGCCGGGTAGCTCCTACAATGAGCAGTTCTTC. Translated: CASSLAGPGSSYNEQFF.

The chain employs TRBV6-5 and TRBJ2-7; D may correspond to TRBD1 or TRBD2 (6 bases each). The V and J ends lost 5 bases and 2 bases respectively, with 13 bases between them. The germline gives CDR1 MNHEY, CDR2 SVGAGI. The CDR3 is 14 residues long. CDR3 nucleotide sequence: TGTGCCAGCAGTGCACAGGGAGGCCCCTACGAGCAGTACTTC. This encodes CASSAQGGPYEQYF.

This chain links TRBV6-5 with TRBJ2-6, with D unclear. Germline V CDR1 and CDR2: MNHEY, SVGAGI. Between the trimmed V and J ends, which lost 2 bases and 2 bases, there was a span of 7 bases. The CDR3 has 15 amino acids. CDR3 sequence: CASSYGEAGANVLTF. As DNA, the CDR3 is TGTGCCAGCAGTTACGGAGAGGCTGGGGCCAACGTCCTGACTTTC.

The chain uses TRBV6-4 and TRBJ1-3; D is unclear. Looked up from germline, CDR1 is MRHNA and CDR2 is SNTAGT. This CDR3 spans 17 amino acids. Trimming pared 5 bases from V and 0 bases from J, leaving 17 bases between. CDR3 nucleotides: TGTGCCAGCAGTCCGCCCCCAGGAAGAGCCTCTGGAAACACCATATATTTT. Translating it yields CASSPPPGRASGNTIYF.

The chain combines TRBV5-1 with TRBJ2-1; 8 positions match TRBD1. CDR1 is SGHRS and CDR2 is YFSETQ in the germline V gene. The CDR3 covers 15 residues. Trimming at V came to 4 bases and at J to 9 bases, leaving 12 bases not matched to a gene. The CDR3 DNA sequence: TGCGCCAGCAGCCCTGCAGGGGGCGAATTGAGTGAGCAGTTCTTC. This codes for CASSPAGGELSEQFF.

The chain employs TRBV27 and TRBJ2-4; D uncertain. V lost 3 bases to trimming and J lost 1 base, with 4 bases between them. From germline, CDR1 is MNHEY and CDR2 SMNVEV (reference sequence). The CDR3 is 13 amino acids. The DNA for the CDR3 is TGTGCCAGCAGTTTCGGCGCCAAAAACATTCAGTACTTC. Residues: CASSFGAKNIQYF.